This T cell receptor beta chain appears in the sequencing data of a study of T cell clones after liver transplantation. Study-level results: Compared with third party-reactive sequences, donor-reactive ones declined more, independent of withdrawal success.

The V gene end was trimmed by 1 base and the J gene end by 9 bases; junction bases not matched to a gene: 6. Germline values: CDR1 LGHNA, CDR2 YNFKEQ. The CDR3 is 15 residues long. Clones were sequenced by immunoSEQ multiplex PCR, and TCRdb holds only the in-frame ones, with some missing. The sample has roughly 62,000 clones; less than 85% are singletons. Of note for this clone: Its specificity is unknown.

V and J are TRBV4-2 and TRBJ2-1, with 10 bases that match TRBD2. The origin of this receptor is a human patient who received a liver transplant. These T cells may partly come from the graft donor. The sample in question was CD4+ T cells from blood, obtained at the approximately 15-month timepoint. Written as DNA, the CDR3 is TGTGCCAGCAGCCAAGGGACTAGCGGCTCCGGTGAGCAGTTCTTC. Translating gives CASSQGTSGSGEQFF.